This passage covers 6 T cell receptor beta chains from one sample sequenced in a study of cytomegalovirus exposure and HLA in healthy donors. Amplification used 60 Vbeta primers and 13 Jbeta primers. Produced via immunoSEQ multiplex PCR; TCRdb's table is partial and in-frame only. The table records about 130,000 clones, roughly 77% of them present only once. What was sequenced was PBMCs. Receptors were obtained from a woman aged 30 to 39 in good health and CMV-seronegative.

The chain links TRBV30 to TRBJ1-2; tentatively, D is TRBD1 (6 bases). Trimming stripped 4 bases from V and 4 bases from J, with 19 bases between. Germline CDR1 reads GTSNPN; CDR2 reads SVGIG (reference sequence). The length of the CDR3 is 15 residues. As DNA, the CDR3 is TGTGCCTGGAACGATGGGACACTACAACCCTATGGCTACACCTTC. Amino acid sequence: CAWNDGTLQPYGYTF.

This clone is a singleton in its sample. The chain carries TRBV4-2 and TRBJ2-5; 9 nucleotides line up with TRBD2. The CDR3 loop spans 16 amino acids. Germline V CDR1 and CDR2: LGHNA, YNFKEQ. The J segment lost 7 bases and the V segment lost 0 bases, leaving 9 bases of the junction unmatched. CDR3 amino acids: CASSQDNSGGLRTQYF. DNA for the CDR3: TGTGCCAGCAGCCAAGATAATAGCGGGGGACTAAGGACCCAGTACTTC.

A few counts support this clone. The chain is built from TRBV25-1 and TRBJ1-2; D gene uncertain. The germline CDR1 and CDR2 sequences are MGHDK and SYGVNS. V dropped 4 bases and J dropped 1 base, with 10 bases sitting between them. The CDR3 contains 14 residues. The DNA for the CDR3 is TGTGCCAGCAGTGTTGGAGGAGGTAACTATGGCTACACCTTC. Encoded protein: CASSVGGGNYGYTF.

The DNA of the CDR3 is TGTGCCAGCAGCTCCCCTTTTCCGGGACAGGGGTCCACAGATACGCAGTATTTT. Translating gives CASSSPFPGQGSTDTQYF. The chain is built from TRBV11-3 and TRBJ2-3, with TRBD1 matching over 10 bases. CDR3 size: 18 residues. Germline V lookup: CDR1 SGHNT, CDR2 YENEEA. Unmatched junction bases numbered 12, after V lost 4 bases and J lost 2 bases.

Points on this clone: An end of the junction does not agree with germline; a read error may underlie this. This chain joins TRBV30 and TRBJ1-2; D is perhaps TRBD1 (5 bases). The CDR3 has 13 amino acids. In germline, CDR1 is GTSNPN, CDR2 SVGIG (reference sequence). CDR3 nucleotides: TGTGCCTGGAGTGTACCAGGGAGGTACGCGCAGGTCTTC. Translated, it gives CAWSVPGRYAQVF.

The chain employs TRBV14 and TRBJ1-4, with D unclear. The CDR3 is 14 residues long. Germline CDR1 and CDR2: SGHDN and FVKESK. V was shortened by 0 bases and J by 4 bases, with 6 bases between the two germline ends. The CDR3 DNA sequence: TGTGCCAGCAGCCAAGATACAGTTAATGAAAAACTGTTTTTT. Amino acids: CASSQDTVNEKLFF.